Shown below are 14 T cell receptor beta chains from a single sample sequenced in a study of cytomegalovirus exposure and HLA in healthy donors. PCR primers comprised 60 Vbeta and 13 Jbeta primers. The assay was immunoSEQ multiplex PCR, and TCRdb's table has in-frame clones only and misses some. The table records over 100,000 clones, less than 80% of them present only once. The sequenced sample consisted of PBMCs. These receptors all stem from a female donor in good health and CMV-seropositive.

The V gene is TRBV7-2, the J gene TRBJ2-1; 7 positions agree with TRBD2. The CDR3 contains 14 residues. Germline CDR1 and CDR2: SGHTA and FQGNSA. The J segment lost 4 bases and the V segment lost 5 bases, leaving 5 bases of the junction unmatched. CDR3 nucleotides: TGTGCCAGCAGCCTTACTAGCGTATACAATGAGCAGTTCTTC. Its translation is CASSLTSVYNEQFF.

The chain joins TRBV6-1 to TRBJ1-1, with a possible D match to TRBD1 (5 bases). Germline V CDR1 and CDR2: MNHNS, SASEGT. V lost 7 bases, J lost 1 base, and 13 bases lay in between. This CDR3 contains 14 residues. This CDR3 is CASNQGGSNTEAFF. The CDR3 coding sequence is TGTGCCAGCAACCAGGGCGGATCGAACACTGAAGCTTTCTTT.

This CDR3 is CAISGAAGGDNTEAFF. DNA of the CDR3: TGTGCCATCAGTGGGGCGGCAGGGGGCGACAACACTGAAGCTTTCTTT. The chain uses TRBV10-3 and TRBJ1-1, with 8 bases fitting TRBD1. There are 16 residues in the CDR3. The germline V gene encodes CDR1 ENHRY and CDR2 SYGVKD. Trimming took 4 bases from V and 2 from J; bases not matched to a gene: 9.

The chain couples TRBV6-1 to TRBJ2-7; 7 bases fit TRBD1. This CDR3 region has 13 residues. Trimming took 4 bases from V and 9 from J; bases not matched to a gene: 9. Per germline, CDR1 MNHNS and CDR2 SASEGT. CDR3 loop: CASSVQGIAGQYF. CDR3 in DNA: TGTGCCAGCAGTGTACAGGGGATTGCAGGGCAGTACTTC.

J is TRBJ2-7 and V is TRBV5-1; perhaps TRBD2 as D (6 bases). Germline CDR1 is SGHRS and CDR2 is YFSETQ. The length of the CDR3 is 16 residues. CDR3 region: CATAATEGSLPYEQYF. CDR3 bases: TGCGCTACAGCAGCTACGGAGGGCTCCCTTCCCTACGAGCAGTACTTC. Full variable domain (outside the CDR3, taken from reference TRBV5-1 and TRBJ2-7): KAGVTQTPRYLIKTRGQQVTLSCSPISGHRSVSWYQQTPGQGLQFLFEYFSETQRNKGNFPGRFSGRQFSNSRSEMNVSTLELGDSALYLCATAATEGSLPYEQYFGPGTRLTVT.

This clone was seen only once. The chain combines TRBV27 with TRBJ2-1; D perhaps matches TRBD2 (5 bases). V was clipped by 6 bases and J by 2 bases, with 8 bases between them. Germline V gives CDR1 MNHEY, CDR2 SMNVEV (reference sequence). There are 13 residues in the CDR3. The CDR3 protein is CASRLVPYNEQFF. The CDR3 DNA is TGTGCCAGCAGACTAGTTCCCTACAATGAGCAGTTCTTC.

The chain joins TRBV30 to TRBJ1-2; D not certain. The CDR3 runs 13 residues. Looked up from germline, CDR1 is GTSNPN and CDR2 is SVGIG (reference sequence). V was pared by 0 bases and J by 5 bases, with 10 bases between. The CDR3 sequence is CAWSVRRSYGYTF. In nucleotides, the CDR3 is TGTGCCTGGAGTGTAAGGCGGAGTTATGGCTACACCTTC.

This chain uses TRBV29-1 with TRBJ1-2, with no clear D. CDR1 and CDR2 (germline): SQVTM, ANQGSEA. The CDR3 contains 13 residues. Trimming left V 7 bases short and J 8 bases short, with 20 bases between. CDR3 in DNA: TGCAGCGCGGAGGAGGGAAGGAGGTACGGCTACACCTTC. Translated: CSAEEGRRYGYTF.

This sequence joins TRBV25-1 and TRBJ1-3, with 8 nucleotides matching TRBD1. Trimming cost V 2 bases and J 2 bases; bases outside gene matches: 2. This CDR3 contains 15 residues. Germline lookup yields CDR1 MGHDK and CDR2 SYGVNS. CDR3 bases: TGTGCCAGCAGTGAAGCGACAGGGGCTGGAAACACCATATATTTT. It is translated as CASSEATGAGNTIYF.

This CDR3 reads CASSLSGVWYEQYF. The DNA for the CDR3 is TGTGCCAGCAGCTTGAGTGGAGTGTGGTACGAGCAGTACTTC. The rearrangement links TRBV5-4 to TRBJ2-7; D is unresolved. Germline V gene sequence: CDR1 SGHNT, CDR2 YYREEE (reference sequence). Trimming took off 1 base at V and 4 bases at J, with 12 bases between the two ends. The CDR3 sequence is 14 residues long.

This rearrangement joins TRBV27 to TRBJ2-5; the match to TRBD1 covers 10 bases. Looked up from germline, CDR1 is MNHEY and CDR2 is SMNVEV (reference sequence). V shed 7 bases, J shed 5 bases, and the junction held 10 bases outside the gene matches. The CDR3 covers 15 residues. For the CDR3, the DNA is TGTGCCAGCACCCCCTTTGGGACAGGGGACGAGACCCAGTACTTC. Protein product: CASTPFGTGDETQYF.

The chain couples TRBV19 to TRBJ1-1; a possible D gene is TRBD1 (6 bases). This CDR3 comprises 14 residues. Germline V CDR1 and CDR2: LNHDA, SQIVND (reference sequence). Trimming removed 5 bases at V and 1 base at J, with 11 bases between. CDR3 sequence (DNA): TGTGCCAGTAGTCCCCGGACAGCGAACACTGAAGCTTTCTTT. This translates into CASSPRTANTEAFF.

V usage is TRBV10-2 and J usage is TRBJ2-7; 7 bases are shared with TRBD1. CDR3 length equals 13 residues. Per the germline V gene, CDR1 is WSHSY and CDR2 is SAAADI. V lost 4 bases and J lost 3; bases outside the gene matches: 3. CDR3 in DNA: TGCGCCAGCAGTGGACAGGGCTACTACGAGCAGTACTTC. This encodes CASSGQGYYEQYF.

The chain is built from TRBV18 and TRBJ1-1; D perhaps matches TRBD1 (5 bases). In germline, CDR1 is KGHSH, CDR2 LQKENI. Trimming removed 3 bases from V and 5 bases from J, with 13 bases in between. The CDR3 has 14 residues. The CDR3 loop is CASSPGGVGTEAFF. The CDR3 nucleotides are TGTGCCAGCTCACCGGGGGGGGTCGGGACTGAAGCTTTCTTT.